Each of the 8 T cell receptor beta chains below was sequenced from the same sample in a study of CXCR3-negative and CXCR3-positive naive CD8 T cells. Via 5' RACE with UMI labels, TRB cDNA libraries were prepared. TCRdb reprocessed the 5' RACE reads and stores each CDR3 protein as one record, lacking DNA. Its table lists 45,000 to 55,000 distinct CDR3 sequences. Sequencing used memory CD8+ T cells from blood. The receptors derive from a human donor in good health. Some clones in this sample may be carry-over from other donors' samples.

The V call is TRBV7-9, the J call TRBJ2-5; no DNA is available, so the TRBD1 call from TCRdb remains unchecked. Germline-derived CDR1 and CDR2 are SEHNR and FQNEAQ (reference sequence). The CDR3 sequence is 14 residues long. The CDR3: CASSLAGREETQYF. The whole variable domain, remainder taken from reference TRBV7-9 and TRBJ2-5, is DTGVSQNPRHKITKRGQNVTFRCDPISEHNRLYWYRQTLGQGPEFLTYFQNEAQLEKSRLLSDRFSAERPKGSFSTLEIQRTEQGDSAMYLCASSLAGREETQYFGPGTRLLVL.

This chain links TRBV6-5 with TRBJ1-4. The CDR3 covers 15 residues. From germline, CDR1 is MNHEY and CDR2 SVGAGI. The CDR3 sequence: CASSHVSSTNEKLFF.

This clonotype is deemed medium-sized (0.01 to 0.1%) by its frequency. The chain is built from TRBV2 and TRBJ1-2; TCRdb's D call, TRBD1, is unchecked because there is no DNA. Germline lookup yields CDR1 SNHLY and CDR2 FYNNEI. The CDR3 is made up of 11 amino acids. The CDR3 spells CASGDSYGYTF.

The rearrangement uses TRBV7-9 and TRBJ2-7; the D call from TCRdb, TRBD2, cannot be confirmed without DNA. Germline loops: CDR1 SEHNR, CDR2 FQNEAQ (reference sequence). This CDR3 contains 14 residues. Here the CDR3 reads CASREGRGSYEQYF.

This chain uses TRBV28 with TRBJ1-4; TCRdb designates TRBD1, a call that cannot be tested without DNA. The CDR3 is 16 amino acids. Germline CDR1 and CDR2: MDHEN and SYDVKM. The CDR3 protein is CASSLGHDATNEKLFF.

J is TRBJ2-7 and V is TRBV14; TCRdb selects TRBD1, and the lack of DNA leaves this call unchecked. The germline gives CDR1 SGHDN, CDR2 FVKESK. The CDR3 spans 16 residues. The CDR3 sequence is CASSQGWDGVYYEQYF.

The chain joins TRBV27 to TRBJ2-3; the TRBD2 assignment by TCRdb is unverifiable without DNA. The germline V gene encodes CDR1 MNHEY and CDR2 SMNVEV (reference sequence). This CDR3 contains 14 residues. This CDR3 reads CASSPHNDMDTQYF.

By frequency, this clonotype is large (0.1 to 1%). The rearrangement uses TRBV6-4 and TRBJ2-1; the TRBD2 assignment by TCRdb is unverifiable without DNA. The CDR3 sequence is 15 residues long. Per germline, CDR1 MRHNA and CDR2 SNTAGT. The CDR3 loop reads CASSDSSGGANEQFF.